This T cell receptor (beta chain) was observed in a study of Graves' ophthalmopathy and Graves' hyperthyroidism. About the research overall: Over 18 months of follow-up, stable hyperthyroidism required that no ophthalmopathy appear.

The hyperthyroidism patients had a new diagnosis of under 2 months' duration and were aged 18 to 65. Germline values: CDR1 MNHNS, CDR2 SASEGT. The CDR3 is 15 amino acids. The germline V and J ends were trimmed by 2 bases and 7 bases, with 17 bases remaining between them. Points from the study as a whole: The model reached 70.59% sensitivity and around 74% specificity for predicting ophthalmopathy progression.

At least ten counts were recorded for this clonotype. No antigen is known for it. CDR3 regions of TCR beta were amplified from RNA transcripts. RT-PCR in the first round used HTBI primers; a second-round multiplex PCR followed. MiXCR was run by TCRdb on the multiplex PCR reads, yielding one entry per CDR3 protein. The sample holds around 1,000,000 distinct CDR3 sequences, about 40% seen once. This sequence joins TRBV6-1 and TRBJ2-5, with TRBD2 as a possible D gene (5 bases). This TCR was recovered from an adult man with Graves' hyperthyroidism. Material for sequencing was peripheral blood or thyroid tissue (not recorded which). The CDR3, as DNA: TGTGCCAGCAGTGAAAGTATCGGTCTCCGGGGGACCCAGTACTTC. It translates to CASSESIGLRGTQYF.